Presented here are 17 T cell receptor beta chains from one specimen sequenced in a study of T-cell reconstitution after alpha-beta-depleted transplantation in children. Preparation of the TCRbeta library used unique molecular identifiers. One entry per CDR3 protein results from TCRdb running MiXCR on the PCR reads. The sample yields about 610,000 distinct CDR3 sequences, more than 9% seen once. The specimen was PBMCs from the stem cell graft donor, collected from the stem cell graft. The receptors were gathered from a human donor who donated a stem cell graft to a child with acute myeloid leukemia.

J is TRBJ1-3 and V is TRBV7-2; 8 nucleotides agree with TRBD1. Germline CDR1 reads SGHTA; CDR2 reads FQGNSA. The CDR3 runs 15 residues. With V trimmed by 4 bases and J by 4 bases, 6 bases remained unmatched. The CDR3 spells CASSSDRAVGNTIYF. As DNA, the CDR3 is TGTGCCAGCAGCTCGGACAGGGCGGTAGGAAACACCATATATTTT. Variable domain in full (rest from reference TRBV7-2 and TRBJ1-3): GAGVSQSPSNKVTEKGKDVELRCDPISGHTALYWYRQSLGQGLEFLIYFQGNSAPDKSGLPSDRFSAERTGGSVSTLTIQRTQQEDSAVYLCASSSDRAVGNTIYFGEGSWLTVV.

This clonotype was seen a few times. The chain couples TRBV24-1 to TRBJ2-2; possibly TRBD2 for D (6 bases). V lost 6 bases and J lost 3, with 10 bases in between. This CDR3 has 14 amino acids. The germline gives CDR1 KGHDR, CDR2 SFDVKD. The CDR3 sequence is CATSSGGDTGELFF. In DNA form, the CDR3 reads TGTGCCACCAGTTCCGGAGGGGACACCGGGGAGCTGTTTTTT.

This clonotype was seen repeatedly, ten times or more. The chain employs TRBV20-1 and TRBJ1-5; D is possibly TRBD1 (5 bases). Germline CDR1 DFQATT, CDR2 SNEGSKA (reference sequence). The CDR3 length is 16 residues. Trimming shortened V by 0 bases and J by 6 bases, and 18 bases separated the two germline ends. CDR3 residues: CSARDPKEGAVQPQHF. As DNA, the CDR3 is TGCAGTGCTAGAGATCCGAAGGAAGGGGCCGTTCAGCCCCAGCATTTT.

This chain connects TRBV5-8 to TRBJ2-3, with 7 nucleotides matching TRBD1. Per the germline V gene, CDR1 is SGHTS and CDR2 is YDEGEE. CDR3 size: 15 residues. The V gene end was trimmed by 8 bases and the J gene end by 0 bases; junction bases not matched to a gene: 9. The DNA for the CDR3 is TGTGCCAGTGCCAGGACAGGAAAGAGCACAGATACGCAGTATTTT. Amino acids: CASARTGKSTDTQYF.

This clonotype was counted between two and nine times. The rearrangement joins TRBV6-2 or TRBV6-3 to TRBJ1-1; no clear D. There are 14 residues in the CDR3. Looked up from germline, CDR1 is MNHEY and CDR2 is SVGEGT. Trimming cost V 0 bases and J 1 base, with 6 bases left between them. As DNA, the CDR3 is TGTGCCAGCAGTTACTCCACCCAGAACACTGAAGCTTTCTTT. Protein product: CASSYSTQNTEAFF.

There are a few counts of this clonotype. The J gene is TRBJ1-5, the V gene TRBV15, with TRBD1 identical over 9 bases. The V gene end was trimmed by 1 base and the J gene end by 1 base; junction bases not matched to a gene: 2. CDR3 length: 16 residues. Germline CDR1 LNHNV, CDR2 YYDKDF (reference sequence). CDR3 sequence (DNA): TGTGCCACCAGCAGAGGGGACAGGGTAAGCAATCAGCCCCAGCATTTT. Its translation: CATSRGDRVSNQPQHF.

The chain joins TRBV27 to TRBJ2-5; a possible D gene is TRBD2 (6 bases). Trimming cost V 6 bases and J 5 bases, with 16 bases left between them. This CDR3 has 14 residues. CDR1 is MNHEY, CDR2 SMNVEV, per germline (reference sequence). The CDR3 loop reads CASRRAGALETQYF. The CDR3, as DNA: TGTGCCAGCAGAAGAGCGGGTGCTCTGGAGACCCAGTACTTC.

This clonotype was seen repeatedly, ten times or more. V gene TRBV5-1 combines with J gene TRBJ2-2; possibly TRBD1 or TRBD2 for D (5 bases each). Germline V gives CDR1 SGHRS, CDR2 YFSETQ. The V gene lost 8 bases and the J gene lost 2 bases, with 10 bases spanning the gap. The CDR3 loop spans 13 amino acids. The CDR3 DNA is TGCGCCAGTGGGACGGTTAACACCGGGGAGCTGTTTTTT. Its translation is CASGTVNTGELFF.

This clonotype came up a few times. This chain links TRBV24-1 with TRBJ2-5; TRBD1 aligns across 9 bases. With 6 bases clipped from V and 5 bases from J, the junction kept 3 bases outside the gene matches. CDR3 length: 13 residues. Germline V gives CDR1 KGHDR, CDR2 SFDVKD. The CDR3 loop is CATSHRGRETQYF. In nucleotides, the CDR3 is TGTGCCACCAGTCACAGGGGGCGGGAGACCCAGTACTTC.

This clonotype came up a few times. The chain is built from TRBV5-1 and TRBJ1-2, with D perhaps matching TRBD1 (5 bases). In germline, CDR1 is SGHRS, CDR2 YFSETQ. Trimming took 0 bases from V and 8 from J, leaving 8 bases between them. This CDR3 contains 12 residues. In DNA form, the CDR3 reads TGCGCCAGCAGCTTGGGGGGGGTCGGCTACACCTTC. Its translation is CASSLGGVGYTF.

The V call is TRBV29-1, the J call TRBJ2-7; TRBD2 agrees at 10 bases. The CDR3 has 13 residues. V lost 4 bases and J lost 4; bases outside the gene matches: 4. Germline CDR1 and CDR2: SQVTM and ANQGSEA. DNA for the CDR3: TGCAGCGTTGGGACAGCGGGGGGGTACGAGCAGTACTTC. Its translation: CSVGTAGGYEQYF.

This clonotype was seen many times. This chain joins TRBV9 and TRBJ2-2, with 8 nucleotides matching TRBD2. This CDR3 is 16 amino acids long. V was clipped by 1 base and J by 4 bases; unmatched bases: 6. The germline V gene has CDR1 SGDLS and CDR2 YYNGEE. The CDR3 loop reads CASSVQAGVVTGELFF. The CDR3 coding sequence is TGTGCCAGCAGCGTACAAGCGGGAGTAGTCACCGGGGAGCTGTTTTTT.

This rearrangement joins TRBV12-5 to TRBJ2-1; 13 positions agree with TRBD2. This CDR3 has 18 amino acids. V shed 2 bases and J 5 bases; nucleotides not matched to a gene: 9. Germline V gene data show CDR1 as LGHNT and CDR2 as FRNRAP. In nucleotides, the CDR3 is TGTGCTAGTGGTTTGTCTTGGACTAGCGGGAGATTGGACAATGAGCAGTTCTTC. It yields the protein CASGLSWTSGRLDNEQFF.

This clonotype was found a few times. The chain has TRBV5-4 and TRBJ2-3; 11 positions agree with TRBD2. With V trimmed by 0 bases and J by 2 bases, 2 bases remained unmatched. This CDR3 is 16 amino acids long. Germline CDR1 SGHNT, CDR2 YYREEE (reference sequence). This chain's CDR3 is CASSLGLAGTTDTQYF. The CDR3 DNA sequence: TGTGCCAGCAGCTTGGGACTAGCGGGAACCACAGATACGCAGTATTTT.

This chain joins TRBV20-1 and TRBJ2-7; 12 positions match TRBD2. The germline V gene encodes CDR1 DFQATT and CDR2 SNEGSKA (reference sequence). This CDR3 spans 13 amino acids. Trimming at V came to 6 bases and at J to 9 bases, leaving 9 bases not matched to a gene. The CDR3: CSARTSGGSGQYF. CDR3 sequence (DNA): TGCAGTGCCCGAACTAGCGGGGGGTCGGGGCAGTACTTC.

This clonotype was seen ten or more times. The chain has TRBV29-1 and TRBJ2-5, with 10 positions matching TRBD1. V gave up 6 bases and J gave up 4 bases; unmatched junction bases: 8. CDR3 length: 14 residues. CDR1 is SQVTM and CDR2 is ANQGSEA in the germline V gene. CDR3 region: CSVGGQGGSETQYF. In nucleotides, the CDR3 is TGCAGCGTCGGAGGACAGGGGGGTTCAGAGACCCAGTACTTC.

The chain employs TRBV9 and TRBJ2-3, with D possibly matching TRBD2 (5 bases). CDR3 size: 15 residues. Germline V gene lookup returns CDR1 SGDLS and CDR2 YYNGEE. The V end lost 0 bases, the J end lost 2 bases, and 10 bases lay between the germline ends. The CDR3 here is CASSVVSGSTDTQYF. The CDR3 DNA reads TGTGCCAGCAGCGTAGTAAGCGGATCCACAGATACGCAGTATTTT.